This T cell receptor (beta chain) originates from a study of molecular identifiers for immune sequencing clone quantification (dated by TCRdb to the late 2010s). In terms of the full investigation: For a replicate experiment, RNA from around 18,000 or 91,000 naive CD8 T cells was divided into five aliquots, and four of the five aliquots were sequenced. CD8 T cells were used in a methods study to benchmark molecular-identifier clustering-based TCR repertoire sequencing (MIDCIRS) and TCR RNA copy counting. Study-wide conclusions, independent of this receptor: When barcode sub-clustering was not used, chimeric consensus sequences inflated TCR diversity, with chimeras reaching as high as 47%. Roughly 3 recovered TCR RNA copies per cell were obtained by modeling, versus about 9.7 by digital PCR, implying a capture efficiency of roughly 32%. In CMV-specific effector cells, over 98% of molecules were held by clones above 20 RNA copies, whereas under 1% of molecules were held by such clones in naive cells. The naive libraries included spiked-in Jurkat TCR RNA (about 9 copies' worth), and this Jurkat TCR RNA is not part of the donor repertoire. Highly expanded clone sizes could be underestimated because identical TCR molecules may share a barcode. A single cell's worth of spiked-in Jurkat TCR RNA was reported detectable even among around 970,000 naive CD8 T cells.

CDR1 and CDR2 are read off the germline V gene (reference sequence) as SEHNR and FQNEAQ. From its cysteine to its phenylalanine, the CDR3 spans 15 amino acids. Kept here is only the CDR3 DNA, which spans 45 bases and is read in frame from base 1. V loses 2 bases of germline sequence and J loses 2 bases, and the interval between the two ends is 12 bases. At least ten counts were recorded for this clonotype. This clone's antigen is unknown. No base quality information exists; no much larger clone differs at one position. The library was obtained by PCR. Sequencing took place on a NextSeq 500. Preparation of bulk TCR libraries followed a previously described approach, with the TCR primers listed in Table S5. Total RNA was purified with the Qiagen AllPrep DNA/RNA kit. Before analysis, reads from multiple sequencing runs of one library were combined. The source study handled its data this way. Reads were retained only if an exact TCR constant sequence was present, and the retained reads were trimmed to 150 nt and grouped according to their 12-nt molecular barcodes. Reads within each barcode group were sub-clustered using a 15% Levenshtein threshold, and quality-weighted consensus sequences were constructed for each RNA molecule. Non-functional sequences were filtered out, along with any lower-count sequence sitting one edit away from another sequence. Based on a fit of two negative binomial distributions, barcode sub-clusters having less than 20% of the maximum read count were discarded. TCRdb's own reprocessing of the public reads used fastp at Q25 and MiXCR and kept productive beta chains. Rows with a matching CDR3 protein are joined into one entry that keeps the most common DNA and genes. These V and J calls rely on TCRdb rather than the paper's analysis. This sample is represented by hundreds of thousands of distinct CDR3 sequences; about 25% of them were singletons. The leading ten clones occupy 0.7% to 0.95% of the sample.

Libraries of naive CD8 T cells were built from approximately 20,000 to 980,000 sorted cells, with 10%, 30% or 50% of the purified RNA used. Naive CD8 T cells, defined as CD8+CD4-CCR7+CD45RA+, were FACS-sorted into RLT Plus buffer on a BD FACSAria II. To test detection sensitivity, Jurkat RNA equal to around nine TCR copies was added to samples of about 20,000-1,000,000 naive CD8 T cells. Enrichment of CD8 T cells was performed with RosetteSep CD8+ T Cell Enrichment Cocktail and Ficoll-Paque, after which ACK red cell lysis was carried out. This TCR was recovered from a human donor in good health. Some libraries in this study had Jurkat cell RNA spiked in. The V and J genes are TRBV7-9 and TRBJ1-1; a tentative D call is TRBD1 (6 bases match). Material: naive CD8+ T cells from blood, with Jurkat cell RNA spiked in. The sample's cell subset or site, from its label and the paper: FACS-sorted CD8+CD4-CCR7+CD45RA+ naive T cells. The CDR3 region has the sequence CASSLSTGPNTEAFF. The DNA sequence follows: TGTGCCAGCAGCTTAAGTACAGGGCCTAACACTGAAGCTTTCTTT.